The sequence of this T cell receptor beta chain was determined in a study of blood T cell repertoires in COVID-19. Study as a whole: Italy, Spain and the United States were the sources of the convalescent and acute COVID-19 samples.

How the authors handled the data: Cell counts per sample came from amplifying reference gene primers. Method: immunoSEQ multiplex PCR; TCRdb's copy keeps in-frame clones and lacks some. The V and J calls and clone size were taken over from that table, and D and trimming were inferred from the DNA. The table lists about 90,000 clones, approximately 76% of them singletons, with 7% in the top ten. The material sequenced was peripheral blood. The TCR sequence derives from a man between 65 and 79 years old with acute or convalescent COVID-19.

CDR3 region: CATSRDGQGRGYTF. The CDR3 coding sequence is TGTGCCACCAGCAGAGATGGGCAGGGGCGCGGCTACACCTTC. The chain recombines TRBV15 with TRBJ1-2; D is perhaps TRBD1 (6 bases). Between the trimmed V and J ends, which lost 0 bases and 8 bases, there was a span of 13 bases. The CDR3 covers 14 residues. The germline CDR1 and CDR2 sequences are LNHNV and YYDKDF (reference sequence).